This T cell receptor (beta chain) was recorded in a study of blood T cell repertoires in COVID-19. About the study: From T cells, B-cell-depleted T cells, or PBMCs came the material, which was cDNA or gDNA.

Sequenced by immunoSEQ multiplex PCR; TCRdb stores in-frame clones only, minus some. The sample yields around 150,000 clones, about 84% seen once. Deletions cut 5 bases from V and 9 bases from J, with 19 bases between. This CDR3 is built from 14 residues. Germline-derived CDR1 and CDR2 are SGHTA and FQGNSA. This clonotype originated in a human donor in a cohort sampled during active COVID-19. Sequenced input: peripheral blood. V and J are TRBV7-2 and TRBJ2-5; D gene ambiguous. DNA for the CDR3: TGTGCCAGCAGCCCGCCCCCAGGCCGGTGGGCCCAGTACTTC. Translation gives CASSPPPGRWAQYF.